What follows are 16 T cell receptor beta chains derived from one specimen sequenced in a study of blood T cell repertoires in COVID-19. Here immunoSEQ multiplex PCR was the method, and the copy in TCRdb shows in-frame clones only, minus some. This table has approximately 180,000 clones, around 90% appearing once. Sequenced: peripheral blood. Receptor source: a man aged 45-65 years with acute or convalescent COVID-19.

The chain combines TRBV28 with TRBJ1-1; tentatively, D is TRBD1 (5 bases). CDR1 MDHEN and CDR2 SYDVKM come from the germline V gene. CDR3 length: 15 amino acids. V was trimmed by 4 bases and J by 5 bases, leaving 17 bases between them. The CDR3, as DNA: TGTGCCAGCAGTTACCCCGGGGGGGTTGGGACTGAAGCTTTCTTT. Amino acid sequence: CASSYPGGVGTEAFF.

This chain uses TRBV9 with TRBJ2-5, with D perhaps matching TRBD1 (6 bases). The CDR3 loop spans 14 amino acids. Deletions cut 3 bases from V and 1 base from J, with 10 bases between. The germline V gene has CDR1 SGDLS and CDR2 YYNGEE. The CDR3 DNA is TGTGCCAGCAGCGGACTGGACAGCCAAGAGACCCAGTACTTC. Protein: CASSGLDSQETQYF.

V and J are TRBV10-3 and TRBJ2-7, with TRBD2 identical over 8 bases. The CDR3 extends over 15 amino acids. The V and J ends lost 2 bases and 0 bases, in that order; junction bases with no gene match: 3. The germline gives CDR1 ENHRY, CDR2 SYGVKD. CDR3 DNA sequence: TGTGCCATCAGTGAGGGTCTAGCGGGCTCCTACGAGCAGTACTTC. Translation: CAISEGLAGSYEQYF.

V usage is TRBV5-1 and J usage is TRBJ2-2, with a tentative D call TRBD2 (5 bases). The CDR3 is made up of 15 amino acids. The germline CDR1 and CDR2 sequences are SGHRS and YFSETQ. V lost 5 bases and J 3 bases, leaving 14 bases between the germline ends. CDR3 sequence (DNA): TGCGCCAGCAGAGCCCGCGGGTCCTACACCGGGGAGCTGTTTTTT. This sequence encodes CASRARGSYTGELFF.

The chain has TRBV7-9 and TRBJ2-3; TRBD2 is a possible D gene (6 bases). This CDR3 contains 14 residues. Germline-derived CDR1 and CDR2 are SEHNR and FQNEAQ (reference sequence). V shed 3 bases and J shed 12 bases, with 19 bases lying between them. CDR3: CASSFSGTRFSQYF. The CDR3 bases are TGTGCCAGCAGCTTTAGCGGAACTAGATTTTCCCAGTATTTT. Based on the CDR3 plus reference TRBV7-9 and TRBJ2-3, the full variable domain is DTGVSQNPRHKITKRGQNVTFRCDPISEHNRLYWYRQTLGQGPEFLTYFQNEAQLEKSRLLSDRFSAERPKGSFSTLEIQRTEQGDSAMYLCASSFSGTRFSQYFGPGTRLTVL.

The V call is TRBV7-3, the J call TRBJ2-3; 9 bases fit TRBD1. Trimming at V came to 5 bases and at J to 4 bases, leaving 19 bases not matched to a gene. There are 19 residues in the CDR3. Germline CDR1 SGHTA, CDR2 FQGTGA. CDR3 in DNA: TGTGCCAGCAGCCCCGGGACAGGGAGGGGGTTGAGGAGTGCAGATACGCAGTATTTT. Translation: CASSPGTGRGLRSADTQYF.

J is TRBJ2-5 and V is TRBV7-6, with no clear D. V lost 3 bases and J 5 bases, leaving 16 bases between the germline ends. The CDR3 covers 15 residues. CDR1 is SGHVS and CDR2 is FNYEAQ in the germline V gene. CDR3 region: CASSFIDVPGETQYF. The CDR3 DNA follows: TGTGCCAGCAGCTTCATAGATGTACCCGGGGAGACCCAGTACTTC.

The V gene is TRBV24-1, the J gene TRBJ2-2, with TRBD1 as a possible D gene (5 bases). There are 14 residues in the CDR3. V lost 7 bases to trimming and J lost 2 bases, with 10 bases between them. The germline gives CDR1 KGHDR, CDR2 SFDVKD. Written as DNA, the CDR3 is TGTGCCACCAGAAGCCAGGGAAACACCGGGGAGCTGTTTTTT. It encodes CATRSQGNTGELFF.

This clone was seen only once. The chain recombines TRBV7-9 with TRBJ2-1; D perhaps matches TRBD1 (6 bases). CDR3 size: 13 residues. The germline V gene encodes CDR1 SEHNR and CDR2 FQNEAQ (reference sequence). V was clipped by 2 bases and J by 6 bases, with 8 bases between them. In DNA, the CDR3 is TGTGCCAGCAGCTTACAACAGGGCAATGAGCAGTTCTTC. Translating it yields CASSLQQGNEQFF.

CDR3 residues: CATQQGWMNTEAFF. DNA of the CDR3: TGTGCCACCCAACAGGGGTGGATGAACACTGAAGCTTTCTTT. V gene TRBV9 combines with J gene TRBJ1-1; 7 bases line up with TRBD1. The CDR3 covers 14 residues. Germline CDR1 reads SGDLS; CDR2 reads YYNGEE. The trim removed 9 bases at V and 0 bases at J, leaving 8 bases unmatched.

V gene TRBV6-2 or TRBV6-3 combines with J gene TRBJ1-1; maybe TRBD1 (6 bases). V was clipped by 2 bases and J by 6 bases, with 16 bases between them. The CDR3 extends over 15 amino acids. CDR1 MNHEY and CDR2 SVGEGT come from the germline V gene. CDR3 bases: TGTGCCAGCAGTTACCACCACAGGGTTCGTCCTGAAGCTTTCTTT. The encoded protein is CASSYHHRVRPEAFF.

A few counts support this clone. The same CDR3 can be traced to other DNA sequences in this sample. The CDR3 spells CASNLQGGNTEAFF. The CDR3 DNA sequence: TGTGCCAGTAATCTACAGGGGGGGAACACTGAAGCTTTCTTT. The V gene is TRBV19, the J gene TRBJ1-1; TRBD1 matches at 8 bases. V was clipped by 7 bases and J by 1 base; unmatched bases: 5. This CDR3 is 14 amino acids long. Germline V gene data show CDR1 as LNHDA and CDR2 as SQIVND (reference sequence).

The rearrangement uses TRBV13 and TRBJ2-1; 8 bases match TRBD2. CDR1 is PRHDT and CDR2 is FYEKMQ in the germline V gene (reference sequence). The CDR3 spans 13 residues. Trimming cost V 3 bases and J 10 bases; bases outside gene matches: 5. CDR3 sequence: CASSFGTSDEQFF. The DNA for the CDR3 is TGTGCCAGCAGCTTCGGGACTAGTGACGAGCAGTTCTTC. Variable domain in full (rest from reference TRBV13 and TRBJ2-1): AAGVIQSPRHLIKEKRETATLKCYPIPRHDTVYWYQQGPGQDPQFLISFYEKMQSDKGSIPDRFSAQQFSDYHSELNMSSLELGDSALYFCASSFGTSDEQFFGPGTRLTVL.

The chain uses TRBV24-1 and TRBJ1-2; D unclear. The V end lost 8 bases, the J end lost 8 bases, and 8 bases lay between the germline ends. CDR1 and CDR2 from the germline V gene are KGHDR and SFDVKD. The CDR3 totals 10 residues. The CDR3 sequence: CATIGFGYTF. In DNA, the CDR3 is TGTGCCACCATCGGGTTCGGCTACACCTTC.

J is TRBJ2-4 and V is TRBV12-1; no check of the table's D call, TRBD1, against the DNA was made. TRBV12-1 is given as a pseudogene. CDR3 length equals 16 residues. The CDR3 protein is CASSFEITGHKNIQYF. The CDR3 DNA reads TGTGCCAGCAGCTTTGAAATAACAGGTCACAAAAACATTCAGTACTTC.

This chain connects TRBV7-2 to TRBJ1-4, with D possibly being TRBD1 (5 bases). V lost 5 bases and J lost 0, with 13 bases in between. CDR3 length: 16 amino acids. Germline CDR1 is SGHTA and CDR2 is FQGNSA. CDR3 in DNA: TGTGCCAGCAGCCCATGGACAACCCCAACTAATGAAAAACTGTTTTTT. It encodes CASSPWTTPTNEKLFF.